Each of the 20 T cell receptor beta chains below was sequenced from the same sample in a study of blood T cells in healthy people across ages (dated by TCRdb to between 2015 and 2016). Library prep was done by 5' RACE. Sequencing was performed on an Illumina HiSeq 2500. The second PCR ran for about 6 to 12 cycles and used a J-beta primer mix along with a sample-barcoded 5' primer. TCRdb trimmed public reads at Q25 via fastp, called clones via MiXCR and kept in-frame beta chains. For every CDR3 protein sequence, its rows merge into one entry that carries the most common genes and DNA. The sample contains fewer than 800,000 distinct CDR3 sequences, just under 25% of them found a single time. 9.4% of the sample belongs to the ten largest clones. This same sample was also taken into another study, of T cells of mothers and their children.

Sequenced material: blood. The receptor set was obtained from a boy under 18 in good health.

This chain connects TRBV7-9 to TRBJ2-7; TRBD2 is a possible D gene (6 bases). Trimming took off 5 bases at V and 6 bases at J, with 14 bases between the two ends. From germline, CDR1 is SEHNR and CDR2 FQNEAQ (reference sequence). The CDR3 consists of 13 residues. CDR3: CASSAGPIREQYF. CDR3 nucleotides: TGTGCCAGCAGCGCGGGACCTATCCGCGAGCAGTACTTC.

Comment on this clonotype: Its ends do not fully match the called genes, so a read error is possible. The V and J genes are TRBV28 and TRBJ2-5; 9 bases agree with TRBD2. CDR1 and CDR2 from the germline V gene are MDHEN and SYDVKM. This CDR3 is built from 14 residues. The CDR3 here is CVSSLAGAEETQYF. The CDR3 DNA reads as TGTGTCAGCAGTTTAGCGGGAGCTGAGGAGACCCAGTACTTC.

This chain connects TRBV20-1 to TRBJ1-1; D not certain. Trimming removed 1 base at V and 0 bases at J, with 12 bases between. Germline CDR1 is DFQATT and CDR2 is SNEGSKA (reference sequence). The CDR3 has 15 amino acids. CDR3 nucleotide sequence: TGCAGTGCTAGAGCAGCCTTAGGCATGAACACTGAAGCTTTCTTT. Protein: CSARAALGMNTEAFF.

The chain carries TRBV29-1 and TRBJ1-2, with D unresolved. Per the germline V gene, CDR1 is SQVTM and CDR2 is ANQGSEA. This CDR3 has 11 amino acids. Trimming took 4 bases from V and 6 from J, leaving 9 bases between them. CDR3 loop: CSVARTNGYTF. DNA of the CDR3: TGCAGCGTTGCGAGAACCAATGGCTACACCTTC.

This clonotype has only a few counts. The gene calls are TRBV7-9 and TRBJ2-1; 9 nucleotides line up with TRBD1. The CDR3 is made up of 16 amino acids. Looked up from germline, CDR1 is SEHNR and CDR2 is FQNEAQ (reference sequence). The V segment lost 1 base and the J segment 10 bases; nucleotides outside the gene matches: 11. Here the CDR3 reads CASSLDPGQGLGEQFF. CDR3 DNA sequence: TGTGCCAGCAGCTTAGATCCTGGACAGGGGTTAGGAGAGCAGTTCTTC.

This clonotype was picked up a small number of times. The rearrangement joins TRBV20-1 to TRBJ2-5; 13 positions agree with TRBD2. V shed 1 base, J shed 3 bases, and the junction held 2 bases outside the gene matches. Germline V CDR1 and CDR2: DFQATT, SNEGSKA (reference sequence). CDR3 size: 15 residues. CDR3 nucleotide sequence: TGCAGTGCTAGAGGCGGACTAGCGGGAGAAGAGACCCAGTACTTC. Translation: CSARGGLAGEETQYF.

The chain links TRBV11-2 to TRBJ1-2, with TRBD1 as a possible D gene (6 bases). This CDR3 is 15 amino acids long. The V end lost 5 bases, the J end lost 0 bases, and 13 bases lay between the germline ends. The germline gives CDR1 SGHAT, CDR2 FQNNGV. The CDR3 coding sequence is TGTGCCAGCAGCCCCACGGACAGCGCTAACTATGGCTACACCTTC. Translating it yields CASSPTDSANYGYTF.

This CDR3 reads CSAFFSGLYQETQYF. The CDR3 DNA is TGCAGTGCCTTCTTTAGCGGACTATACCAAGAGACCCAGTACTTC. The genes are TRBV20-1 and TRBJ2-5; a possible D gene is TRBD2 (6 bases). The ends were cut back, 6 bases at V and 0 bases at J, with 17 bases in the middle. CDR1 and CDR2 (germline): DFQATT, SNEGSKA (reference sequence). The CDR3 loop spans 15 amino acids.

This clonotype was counted at least ten times. The V and J genes are TRBV7-9 and TRBJ2-5; the D gene is possibly TRBD2 (5 bases). The CDR3 is made up of 13 amino acids. The germline V and J ends were trimmed by 2 bases and 7 bases, with 11 bases remaining between them. Per germline, CDR1 SEHNR and CDR2 FQNEAQ (reference sequence). CDR3 sequence: CASSLTFGGTQYF. DNA of the CDR3: TGTGCCAGCAGCTTAACATTTGGAGGGACCCAGTACTTC. The whole variable domain, remainder taken from reference TRBV7-9 and TRBJ2-5, is DTGVSQNPRHKITKRGQNVTFRCDPISEHNRLYWYRQTLGQGPEFLTYFQNEAQLEKSRLLSDRFSAERPKGSFSTLEIQRTEQGDSAMYLCASSLTFGGTQYFGPGTRLLVL.

This clonotype has only a few counts. The V call is TRBV25-1, the J call TRBJ2-2; D call uncertain. This CDR3 is 13 amino acids long. With 6 bases removed from V and 7 bases from J, the gap between germline ends came to 12 bases. Germline assignment: CDR1 MGHDK and CDR2 SYGVNS. The CDR3 spells CASSPPSGGELFF. The CDR3 region has the DNA TGTGCCAGCAGCCCACCCTCGGGCGGGGAGCTGTTTTTT. The whole variable domain, filled in from reference TRBV25-1 and TRBJ2-2, reads EADIYQTPRYLVIGTGKKITLECSQTMGHDKMYWYQQDPGMELHLIHYSYGVNSTEKGDLSSESTVSRIRTEHFPLTLESARPSHTSQYLCASSPPSGGELFFGEGSRLTVL.

This clonotype was detected only a few times. This rearrangement joins TRBV2 to TRBJ2-5, with 7 bases matching TRBD2. The better agreement between TRBJ2-1 and the DNA end casts doubt on the J call. CDR1 and CDR2 from the germline V gene are SNHLY and FYNNEI. The CDR3 totals 14 residues. CDR3: CASRIREARNEQFF. As DNA, the CDR3 is TGTGCCAGCAGAATCCGGGAGGCCAGGAATGAGCAGTTCTTC.

The chain carries TRBV19 and TRBJ2-7, with D possibly matching TRBD1 (6 bases). Trimming left V 7 bases short and J 1 base short, with 14 bases between. This CDR3 spans 14 amino acids. Per germline, CDR1 LNHDA and CDR2 SQIVND (reference sequence). CDR3 protein: CASNQQGLSYEQYF. DNA for the CDR3: TGTGCCAGTAATCAACAGGGTTTGTCCTACGAGCAGTACTTC.

The chain combines TRBV29-1 with TRBJ2-1; D call uncertain. CDR3 size: 14 residues. Germline assignment: CDR1 SQVTM and CDR2 ANQGSEA. V lost 1 base, J lost 0 bases, and 7 bases lay in between. The CDR3: CSVEGDFSYNEQFF. CDR3 nucleotide sequence: TGCAGCGTTGAAGGGGATTTCTCCTACAATGAGCAGTTCTTC.

This clonotype was counted between two and nine times. The rearrangement uses TRBV12-3 or TRBV12-4 and TRBJ2-5; D is perhaps TRBD1 or TRBD2 (5 bases each). This CDR3 is built from 16 residues. V shed 5 bases and J shed 1 base, with 17 bases lying between them. The CDR3 coding sequence is TGTGCCAGCAGTCAACCGGGGCGTCAGCCCCAAGAGACCCAGTACTTC. Translated: CASSQPGRQPQETQYF.

V and J are TRBV12-3 or TRBV12-4 and TRBJ1-1; D not resolved. The germline V and J ends were trimmed by 3 bases and 2 bases, with 7 bases remaining between them. The CDR3 loop spans 13 amino acids. CDR3 in DNA: TGTGCCAGCAGTTTGAAACAAAACACTGAAGCTTTCTTT. It encodes CASSLKQNTEAFF.

The J gene is TRBJ2-1, the V gene TRBV29-1; 9 bases map to TRBD1. The CDR3 has 13 amino acids. Trimming removed 4 bases from V and 4 bases from J; junction bases left unmatched: 2. Germline assignment: CDR1 SQVTM and CDR2 ANQGSEA. The CDR3 nucleotides read TGCAGCGTTGTGGGACAGGGTTACAATGAGCAGTTCTTC. Translation: CSVVGQGYNEQFF.

V gene TRBV29-1 combines with J gene TRBJ2-5, with D unclear. This CDR3 comprises 13 residues. V was pared by 4 bases and J by 1 base, with 10 bases between. CDR1 and CDR2 from the germline V gene are SQVTM and ANQGSEA. DNA for the CDR3: TGCAGCGTTGCGCCAGCGATCCAAGAGACCCAGTACTTC. Protein product: CSVAPAIQETQYF.

This rearrangement joins TRBV24-1 to TRBJ2-1; unclear D gene. The J call is in doubt because the DNA end fits TRBJ2-7 better. This CDR3 is built from 11 residues. CDR1 is KGHDR and CDR2 is SFDVKD in the germline V gene. CDR3 loop: CATIPGYEQYF. For the CDR3, the DNA is TGTGCCACCATCCCGGGTTACGAGCAGTACTTC.

V gene TRBV29-1 combines with J gene TRBJ2-4, with a weak D call TRBD2 (6 bases). The CDR3 is made up of 13 amino acids. The germline V gene encodes CDR1 SQVTM and CDR2 ANQGSEA. The V end was cut by 3 bases, the J end by 8 bases, with 14 bases between. CDR3 region: CSVDGAGGDIQYF. DNA of the CDR3: TGCAGCGTTGATGGGGCCGGGGGTGACATTCAGTACTTC. The full variable domain, with the rest looked up from reference TRBV29-1 and TRBJ2-4, is SAVISQKPSRDICQRGTSLTIQCQVDSQVTMMFWYRQQPGQSLTLIATANQGSEATYESGFVIDKFPISRPNLTFSTLTVSNMSPEDSSIYLCSVDGAGGDIQYFGAGTRLSVL.

The chain uses TRBV21-1 and TRBJ2-5; TRBD2 is the table's D call and was not checked against the DNA. TRBV21-1 is reported as a pseudogene. The CDR3 runs 17 residues. The CDR3 DNA reads as TGTGCCAGCAGCAAAGGGGGTTCTAGGGGAGCGGGGGAGACCCAGTACTTC. This translates into CASSKGGSRGAGETQYF.